Reported below is one T cell receptor (beta chain). What it binds is not known. A single base separates this from a much larger clone, so it may be a read error. The library was built from about 370 ng RNA with molecular barcoded adaptors for alpha/delta and beta/gamma chains. TCRdb re-analysed the reads in MiXCR, keeping a single row per CDR3 protein. The top ten clones hold more than 30% of a sample with 30,000 to 45,000 distinct CDR3 sequences, roughly an eighth of them seen once. Trimming left V 11 bases short and J 0 bases short, with 12 bases between. Germline lookup yields CDR1 MNHNS and CDR2 SASEGT. The CDR3 is 13 residues long. The data belong to a study of read filtering for tumor transcriptome and immune sequencing. General study findings and limits: Dropping single-read clonotypes raised IR-seq and RNA-seq shared-clonotype correlation. Roughly four fifths of IR-seq clonotypes had one read, totaling approximately 4% of reads; RNA-seq: roughly 76% and 46%.

This chain connects TRBV6-1 to TRBJ2-3; D is unclear. The sample taken for sequencing was a population of CD138-negative cells sorted from bone marrow. The TCR originated in a donor aged 40 or older with multiple myeloma. For the CDR3, the DNA is TGTGCCGGCTTCGGATATAGCACAGATACGCAGTATTTT. Translation: CAGFGYSTDTQYF.